The 29 T cell receptor beta chains listed next were all sequenced from one sample in a study of T cells in Graves' hyperthyroidism and ophthalmopathy. RNA transcripts gave rise to amplified TCR beta CDR3 regions. During a first-round RT-PCR of the TCR CDR3, the HTBI primer set was used. A single record per CDR3 protein comes from TCRdb applying MiXCR to the multiplex PCR reads. The sample holds about half a million distinct CDR3 sequences, approximately 20% seen once. Sequencing input: blood. The receptors derive from a man between 40 and 49 years old with Graves' ophthalmopathy.

In this sample, this clonotype turned up many times. This rearrangement joins TRBV11-2 to TRBJ2-5; a weak D match, TRBD2 (6 bases). The germline V and J ends were trimmed by 1 base and 4 bases, with 16 bases remaining between them. CDR1 and CDR2 (germline): SGHAT, FQNNGV. The CDR3 sequence is 16 residues long. The DNA of the CDR3 is TGTGCCAGCAGCTTAGCCTCAGGAATTAGCGGAGAGACCCAGTACTTC. It yields the protein CASSLASGISGETQYF.

V usage is TRBV6-1 and J usage is TRBJ1-1; no clear D. The CDR3 length is 13 residues. Germline V gives CDR1 MNHNS, CDR2 SASEGT. Trimming pared 5 bases from V and 6 bases from J, leaving 13 bases between. The CDR3, as DNA: TGTGCCAGCAGTTTTGCCAGAAACGCTGAAGCTTTCTTT. Its protein is CASSFARNAEAFF.

There are a few counts of this clonotype. The chain has TRBV12-3 or TRBV12-4 and TRBJ1-5; possible D gene TRBD1, 5 bases. The CDR3 runs 17 residues. V dropped 6 bases and J dropped 0 bases, with 18 bases sitting between them. CDR3 protein: CASRAGRRALSNQPQHF. CDR3 sequence (DNA): TGTGCCAGCAGGGCGGGACGGCGGGCCCTTAGCAATCAGCCCCAGCATTTT.

This clonotype was recorded at least ten times. The chain is built from TRBV18 and TRBJ1-2; D unresolved. Between the trimmed V and J ends, which lost 3 bases and 0 bases, there was a span of 11 bases. Germline assignment: CDR1 KGHSH and CDR2 LQKENI. The CDR3 is made up of 15 amino acids. CDR3 amino acids: CASSPAGSANYGYTF. CDR3 DNA: TGTGCCAGCTCACCGGCAGGATCAGCTAACTATGGCTACACCTTC.

The genes are TRBV7-2 and TRBJ2-1, with a possible D match to TRBD2 (5 bases). The V and J ends lost 5 bases and 2 bases respectively, with 7 bases between them. Germline V gene sequence: CDR1 SGHTA, CDR2 FQGNSA. The CDR3 is made up of 13 amino acids. As DNA, the CDR3 is TGTGCCAGCAGCCCGAGGGCCTACAATGAGCAGTTCTTC. This sequence encodes CASSPRAYNEQFF.

This clonotype was detected only a few times. The chain joins TRBV7-9 to TRBJ1-1; D gene uncertain. V shed 5 bases and J shed 1 base, with 11 bases lying between them. The germline CDR1 and CDR2 sequences are SEHNR and FQNEAQ (reference sequence). The length of the CDR3 is 14 residues. The CDR3 DNA sequence: TGTGCCAGCAGCCAACAGACGCCGAACACTGAAGCTTTCTTT. Translated, it gives CASSQQTPNTEAFF. The full variable domain, its missing parts supplied by reference TRBV7-9 and TRBJ1-1, is DTGVSQNPRHKITKRGQNVTFRCDPISEHNRLYWYRQTLGQGPEFLTYFQNEAQLEKSRLLSDRFSAERPKGSFSTLEIQRTEQGDSAMYLCASSQQTPNTEAFFGQGTRLTVV.

This clonotype has ten or more counts. V is TRBV5-1 and J is TRBJ1-2; D is ambiguous. Germline V CDR1 and CDR2: SGHRS, YFSETQ. This CDR3 comprises 15 residues. The V and J ends lost 0 bases and 3 bases respectively, with 12 bases between them. Written as DNA, the CDR3 is TGCGCCAGCAGCTTGGACAATTTGGGATACTATGGCTACACCTTC. Protein: CASSLDNLGYYGYTF.

This sequence joins TRBV6-1 and TRBJ1-5, with no clear D. This CDR3 region has 17 residues. The V end was cut by 6 bases, the J end by 7 bases, with 25 bases between. Germline CDR1 reads MNHNS; CDR2 reads SASEGT. The CDR3 DNA reads TGTGCCAGCAGCGGAAGCGGTGGGGTAGGGAGACACCAGCCCCAGCATTTT. Amino acids: CASSGSGGVGRHQPQHF.

This clonotype was detected many times. This rearrangement joins TRBV12-3 or TRBV12-4 to TRBJ1-1, with a tentative D call TRBD1 (5 bases). The V end was cut by 5 bases, the J end by 0 bases, with 10 bases between. The CDR3 totals 14 residues. CDR3 sequence: CASSQGLMNTEAFF. In DNA form, the CDR3 reads TGTGCCAGCAGTCAGGGACTCATGAACACTGAAGCTTTCTTT.

CDR3 in DNA: TGTGCCAGCAGCCCAGCGGACAGCTTCTATGGCTACACCTTC. It is translated as CASSPADSFYGYTF. V and J are TRBV9 and TRBJ1-2; weak D call: TRBD1 (6 bases). Germline CDR1 reads SGDLS; CDR2 reads YYNGEE. Trimming took off 4 bases at V and 4 bases at J, with 14 bases between the two ends. This CDR3 region has 14 residues.

The table lists this clonotype with many counts. The chain carries TRBV12-3 or TRBV12-4 and TRBJ2-2, with D uncertain. The CDR3 extends over 14 amino acids. Trimming cost V 5 bases and J 1 base, with 8 bases left between them. The DNA of the CDR3 is TGTGCCAGCAGTCCACACGTGAACACCGGGGAGCTGTTTTTT. This sequence encodes CASSPHVNTGELFF.

This clonotype was recorded many times. The chain is built from TRBV7-9 and TRBJ2-7; 7 positions match TRBD2. V shed 5 bases, J shed 2 bases, and the junction held 15 bases outside the gene matches. This CDR3 comprises 17 residues. CDR1 and CDR2 from the germline V gene are SEHNR and FQNEAQ (reference sequence). The CDR3 nucleotides are TGTGCCAGCAGCCCCCCTCGGGTGCGAGCGGGAACCTACGAGCAGTACTTC. Its protein is CASSPPRVRAGTYEQYF. Based on the CDR3 plus reference TRBV7-9 and TRBJ2-7, the full variable domain is DTGVSQNPRHKITKRGQNVTFRCDPISEHNRLYWYRQTLGQGPEFLTYFQNEAQLEKSRLLSDRFSAERPKGSFSTLEIQRTEQGDSAMYLCASSPPRVRAGTYEQYFGPGTRLTVT.

This clonotype has ten or more counts. The chain has TRBV11-2 and TRBJ1-5; no firm D call. CDR3 size: 13 residues. V lost 5 bases to trimming and J lost 5 bases, with 10 bases between them. Germline V CDR1 and CDR2: SGHAT, FQNNGV. In DNA, the CDR3 is TGTGCCAGCAGCCGTTATTGGGATCAGCCCCAGCATTTT. This codes for CASSRYWDQPQHF.

This clonotype was observed a few times. V is TRBV27 and J is TRBJ1-2, with D unresolved. Trimming removed 0 bases at V and 8 bases at J, with 10 bases between. The CDR3 loop spans 13 amino acids. Per the germline V gene, CDR1 is MNHEY and CDR2 is SMNVEV (reference sequence). CDR3 in DNA: TGTGCCAGCAGTTTATCTGGAGGGAACGGCTACACCTTC. Amino acid sequence: CASSLSGGNGYTF.

This clonotype was seen a few times. The rearrangement links TRBV7-8 to TRBJ2-1; D not resolved. This CDR3 has 11 amino acids. The ends were cut back, 5 bases at V and 13 bases at J, with 12 bases in the middle. Germline CDR1 is SGHVS and CDR2 is FQNEAQ. The CDR3 is CASSPGLIQFF. The CDR3 DNA is TGTGCCAGCAGCCCGGGCCTAATACAGTTCTTC.

V and J are TRBV6-2 or TRBV6-3 and TRBJ2-1, with a weak D call TRBD1 (6 bases). CDR1 is MNHEY, CDR2 SVGEGT, per germline. The CDR3 has 12 residues. Trimming removed 11 bases at V and 9 bases at J, with 17 bases between. The CDR3 region has the DNA TGTGCCGGATCTCCCGGGACAACTGAGCAGTTCTTC. Protein: CAGSPGTTEQFF.

At least ten counts were recorded for this clonotype. This rearrangement joins TRBV20-1 to TRBJ2-3; weak D call: TRBD2 (6 bases). Trimming removed 2 bases from V and 9 bases from J, with 18 bases in between. CDR3 length: 14 amino acids. CDR1 and CDR2 (germline): DFQATT, SNEGSKA (reference sequence). CDR3 amino acids: CSARLPLAAPTQYF. CDR3 coding DNA: TGCAGTGCTAGACTCCCCTTAGCGGCACCGACGCAGTATTTT.

There are a few counts of this clonotype. V and J are TRBV20-1 and TRBJ2-5, with 13 bases lining up with TRBD2. The CDR3 has 13 amino acids. V gave up 3 bases and J gave up 13 bases; unmatched junction bases: 8. The V gene's germline CDR1 is DFQATT and CDR2 SNEGSKA (reference sequence). The CDR3, as DNA: TGCAGTGCTAGGGCCGGGACTAGCGGGAACCCGTACTTC. Translation: CSARAGTSGNPYF.

The chain combines TRBV27 with TRBJ1-1, with unresolved D. This CDR3 spans 13 amino acids. CDR1 is MNHEY, CDR2 SMNVEV, per germline (reference sequence). The ends were cut back, 5 bases at V and 3 bases at J, with 10 bases in the middle. The CDR3 loop is CASSPMGYTEAFF. In nucleotides, the CDR3 is TGTGCCAGCAGTCCGATGGGCTACACTGAAGCTTTCTTT.

This clonotype came up a few times. The chain is built from TRBV4-1 and TRBJ1-1; a possible D gene is TRBD1 (5 bases). Germline V CDR1 and CDR2: MGHRA, YSYEKL. The CDR3 spans 15 residues. The V end was cut by 4 bases, the J end by 6 bases, with 18 bases between. CDR3 in amino acids: CASSRTRRGVAEAFF. The DNA for the CDR3 is TGCGCCAGCAGCCGGACCCGACGGGGCGTCGCTGAAGCTTTCTTT.

This clonotype was observed a few times. The chain recombines TRBV4-3 with TRBJ2-7; 7 bases match TRBD1. The CDR3 loop spans 15 amino acids. From germline, CDR1 is LGHNA and CDR2 YSLEER. V dropped 0 bases and J dropped 2; count of bases not matched to a gene: 4. CDR3 amino acids: CASSQEHRGPYEQYF. The CDR3 DNA follows: TGCGCCAGCAGCCAAGAACACAGGGGACCCTACGAGCAGTACTTC.

This clonotype was observed a few times. V and J are TRBV3-1 and TRBJ2-1; TRBD2 matches at 10 bases. Per germline, CDR1 LGHDT and CDR2 YNNKEL (reference sequence). V gave up 0 bases and J gave up 7 bases; unmatched junction bases: 9. CDR3 size: 17 residues. This CDR3 is CASSQDFWQRGGNEQFF. Written as DNA, the CDR3 is TGTGCCAGCAGCCAAGACTTTTGGCAGCGGGGGGGGAATGAGCAGTTCTTC.

The chain has TRBV20-1 and TRBJ1-2; no firm D call. Trimming left V 0 bases short and J 6 bases short, with 14 bases between. The CDR3 is 14 residues long. From germline, CDR1 is DFQATT and CDR2 SNEGSKA (reference sequence). The CDR3 DNA sequence: TGCAGTGCTAGAGAGGCAGGCCGTCGGAATGGCTACACCTTC. It translates to CSAREAGRRNGYTF.

The chain has TRBV6-4 and TRBJ2-7; D might be TRBD1 or TRBD2, each matching 5 bases. The germline V gene has CDR1 MRHNA and CDR2 SNTAGT. Trimming pared 3 bases from V and 0 bases from J, leaving 15 bases between. The CDR3 runs 16 residues. The CDR3 nucleotides read TGTGCCAGCAGTGATAGGAGTGACGGGACCTCCTACGAGCAGTACTTC. Translation: CASSDRSDGTSYEQYF.

This clonotype was seen only once. V usage is TRBV4-2 and J usage is TRBJ1-1; D unclear. The germline V gene encodes CDR1 LGHNA and CDR2 YNFKEQ. With 0 bases removed from V and 7 bases from J, the gap between germline ends came to 3 bases. The CDR3 consists of 11 residues. CDR3 sequence reads: CASSQELEAFF. CDR3 in DNA: TGTGCCAGCAGCCAAGAACTTGAAGCTTTCTTT.

This clonotype was counted ten times or more. V and J are TRBV28 and TRBJ1-1, with 7 bases lining up with TRBD1. In germline, CDR1 is MDHEN, CDR2 SYDVKM. The trim removed 5 bases at V and 1 base at J, leaving 7 bases unmatched. The CDR3 has 15 amino acids. This chain's CDR3 is CASSETGWTNTEAFF. The CDR3 DNA reads as TGTGCCAGCAGTGAGACAGGGTGGACGAACACTGAAGCTTTCTTT.

This clonotype has at least ten counts. The J gene is TRBJ2-7, the V gene TRBV11-2; the match to TRBD2 covers 13 bases. J gave up 3 bases and V 5 bases, and 7 bases lay outside the gene matches. The CDR3 runs to 16 residues. CDR1 SGHAT and CDR2 FQNNGV come from the germline V gene. CDR3 sequence (DNA): TGTGCCAGCAGCCGAAGGACTAGCGGGGGCGGCTACGAGCAGTACTTC. Residues: CASSRRTSGGGYEQYF.

This chain joins TRBV18 and TRBJ1-1, with TRBD1 identical over 8 bases. V shed 2 bases and J 3 bases; nucleotides not matched to a gene: 8. Germline values: CDR1 KGHSH, CDR2 LQKENI. This CDR3 is built from 16 residues. CDR3 protein: CASSPGQGFGDTEAFF. In DNA, the CDR3 is TGTGCCAGCTCACCAGGACAGGGATTTGGGGACACTGAAGCTTTCTTT.

The chain links TRBV28 to TRBJ1-2; no clear D gene. Germline lookup yields CDR1 MDHEN and CDR2 SYDVKM. The CDR3 runs 14 residues. Trimming pared 6 bases from V and 0 bases from J, leaving 11 bases between. As DNA, the CDR3 is TGTGCCAGCAGAAAAGAGGTTTCTAACTATGGCTACACCTTC. It yields the protein CASRKEVSNYGYTF.